The 21 T cell receptor beta chains below come from one sample, sequenced in a study of blood T cell repertoires in COVID-19. Sequencing was performed with immunoSEQ multiplex PCR; in TCRdb, only in-frame clones are kept and a portion is missing. The table lists about 190,000 clones, about 77% of them singletons. Sequencing used peripheral blood. The source of these receptors is an elderly woman with active or convalescent COVID-19.

The chain's CDR3 is CASSLGQNTGELFF. The CDR3 nucleotides read TGTGCCAGCAGCTTGGGACAGAACACCGGGGAGCTGTTTTTT. The V and J genes are TRBV7-6 and TRBJ2-2; D perhaps matches TRBD1 (6 bases). This CDR3 contains 14 residues. Germline CDR1 reads SGHVS; CDR2 reads FNYEAQ. V was trimmed by 3 bases and J by 1 base, leaving 6 bases between them.

This chain uses TRBV9 with TRBJ2-5, with 7 positions matching TRBD1. CDR1 is SGDLS, CDR2 YYNGEE, per germline. This CDR3 comprises 13 residues. The trim removed 3 bases at V and 3 bases at J, leaving 2 bases unmatched. DNA of the CDR3: TGTGCCAGCAGCGCGGGGACAGAAGAGACCCAGTACTTC. Translation gives CASSAGTEETQYF.

The chain has TRBV19 and TRBJ2-7; possibly TRBD1 for D (6 bases). Trimming removed 5 bases from V and 2 bases from J, with 10 bases in between. Germline V gene sequence: CDR1 LNHDA, CDR2 SQIVND (reference sequence). The CDR3 loop spans 13 amino acids. In nucleotides, the CDR3 is TGTGCCAGTAGTTATGGACAGACCTACGAGCAGTACTTC. This sequence encodes CASSYGQTYEQYF.

This rearrangement joins TRBV4-3 to TRBJ1-2; D is possibly TRBD1 (6 bases). Germline CDR1 reads LGHNA; CDR2 reads YSLEER. V lost 6 bases and J 6 bases, leaving 20 bases between the germline ends. The CDR3 is 15 amino acids. CDR3 sequence reads: CASSQTRGLKDGYTF. Here the CDR3 DNA reads TGCGCCAGCAGTCAAACCAGGGGTTTGAAGGATGGCTACACCTTC.

A few counts support this clone. This chain uses TRBV2 with TRBJ2-5; possibly TRBD2 for D (6 bases). The V end lost 7 bases, the J end lost 3 bases, and 18 bases lay between the germline ends. Germline V gene data show CDR1 as SNHLY and CDR2 as FYNNEI. CDR3 size: 15 residues. CDR3 in amino acids: CASTLLGLLEETQYF. CDR3 DNA: TGTGCCAGCACCCTTCTCGGACTACTCGAAGAGACCCAGTACTTC.

This chain links TRBV7-8 with TRBJ2-1; 14 bases line up with TRBD2. J gave up 3 bases and V 5 bases, and 12 bases lay outside the gene matches. CDR3 length: 19 residues. Germline loops: CDR1 SGHVS, CDR2 FQNEAQ. CDR3 bases: TGTGCCAGCAGCCACCCCCGACTAGCGGGGGGGACTCACTACAATGAGCAGTTCTTC. This sequence encodes CASSHPRLAGGTHYNEQFF.

The rearrangement links TRBV7-2 to TRBJ1-1; no reliable D call. From germline, CDR1 is SGHTA and CDR2 FQGNSA. Trimming shortened V by 1 base and J by 0 bases, and 9 bases separated the two germline ends. The CDR3 runs to 15 residues. CDR3 amino acids: CASSLGPDLNTEAFF. The CDR3 DNA follows: TGTGCCAGCAGCTTAGGTCCCGACTTGAACACTGAAGCTTTCTTT.

The V and J genes are TRBV5-8 and TRBJ1-5; TRBD1 might be the D (6 bases). From germline, CDR1 is SGHTS and CDR2 YDEGEE. Trimming removed 2 bases at V and 4 bases at J, with 7 bases between. CDR3 length: 13 amino acids. The CDR3 DNA is TGTGCCAGCAGCTTACAGGGAAATCAGCCCCAGCATTTT. Amino acids: CASSLQGNQPQHF.

This chain links TRBV28 with TRBJ2-1; a weak D match, TRBD2 (5 bases). The length of the CDR3 is 11 residues. CDR1 is MDHEN and CDR2 is SYDVKM in the germline V gene. The V end lost 10 bases, the J end lost 6 bases, and 10 bases lay between the germline ends. CDR3 coding DNA: TGTGCCACGGGATGGGGCAATGAGCAGTTCTTC. This gives the protein CATGWGNEQFF. Full variable domain (remainder filled in from reference TRBV28 and TRBJ2-1): DVKVTQSSRYLVKRTGEKVFLECVQDMDHENMFWYRQDPGLGLRLIYFSYDVKMKEKGDIPEGYSVSREKKERFSLILESASTNQTSMYLCATGWGNEQFFGPGTRLTVL.

The J gene is TRBJ1-5, the V gene TRBV7-2, with D hard to call. Trimming shortened V by 1 base and J by 7 bases, and 14 bases separated the two germline ends. In germline, CDR1 is SGHTA, CDR2 FQGNSA. The CDR3 consists of 15 residues. CDR3 in amino acids: CASSLGRASWQPQHF. In DNA form, the CDR3 reads TGTGCCAGCAGCTTAGGGAGGGCTAGCTGGCAGCCCCAGCATTTT.

V usage is TRBV10-3 and J usage is TRBJ1-3, with a weak D call TRBD1 (6 bases). Trimming left V 3 bases short and J 2 bases short, with 8 bases between. The CDR3 spans 14 residues. The germline V gene encodes CDR1 ENHRY and CDR2 SYGVKD. This chain's CDR3 is CAISDPGAGNTIYF. CDR3 DNA sequence: TGTGCCATCAGTGATCCAGGGGCTGGAAACACCATATATTTT.

The rearrangement uses TRBV18 and TRBJ2-1, with TRBD2 identical over 9 bases. The V and J ends lost 0 bases and 6 bases, in that order; junction bases with no gene match: 6. The CDR3 totals 16 residues. Per germline, CDR1 KGHSH and CDR2 LQKENI. The chain's CDR3 is CASSPPQRGVVNEQFF. The CDR3 DNA sequence: TGTGCCAGCTCACCACCTCAGCGGGGGGTCGTCAATGAGCAGTTCTTC. Using reference TRBV18 and TRBJ2-1 for the parts outside the CDR3, the full variable domain is NAGVMQNPRHLVRRRGQEARLRCSPMKGHSHVYWYRQLPEEGLKFMVYLQKENIIDESGMPKERFSAEFPKEGPSILRIQQVVRGDSAAYFCASSPPQRGVVNEQFFGPGTRLTVL.

The chain couples TRBV19 to TRBJ2-5; 8 positions agree with TRBD1. Germline CDR1 reads LNHDA; CDR2 reads SQIVND (reference sequence). The V segment lost 5 bases and the J segment 7 bases; nucleotides outside the gene matches: 9. The CDR3 has 14 residues. The CDR3 nucleotides read TGTGCCAGTAGTGGCACAGGGGGTTGGGCGACCCAGTACTTC. It encodes CASSGTGGWATQYF.

The chain is built from TRBV28 and TRBJ1-1; D might be TRBD1 (6 bases). This CDR3 region has 12 residues. Germline V CDR1 and CDR2: MDHEN, SYDVKM. Trimming cost V 5 bases and J 6 bases, with 10 bases left between them. CDR3 loop: CASSQRTAEAFF. The CDR3 DNA follows: TGTGCCAGCAGTCAACGGACAGCTGAAGCTTTCTTT.

The genes are TRBV28 and TRBJ2-6; D might be TRBD1 (6 bases). Germline CDR1 is MDHEN and CDR2 is SYDVKM. CDR3 size: 15 residues. V lost 4 bases and J lost 2, with 9 bases in between. This chain's CDR3 is CASSYTGTGANVLTF. The CDR3 DNA follows: TGTGCCAGCAGTTATACAGGGACTGGGGCCAACGTCCTGACTTTC. The full variable domain, with the rest looked up from reference TRBV28 and TRBJ2-6, is DVKVTQSSRYLVKRTGEKVFLECVQDMDHENMFWYRQDPGLGLRLIYFSYDVKMKEKGDIPEGYSVSREKKERFSLILESASTNQTSMYLCASSYTGTGANVLTFGAGSRLTVL.

The chain links TRBV10-1 to TRBJ2-7; 7 bases line up with TRBD2. Germline V lookup: CDR1 WNHNN, CDR2 SYGVQD (reference sequence). V shed 7 bases, J shed 2 bases, and the junction held 8 bases outside the gene matches. This CDR3 has 14 residues. CDR3 in amino acids: CASTLSGAPYEQYF. CDR3 bases: TGCGCCAGCACCTTAAGCGGGGCCCCCTACGAGCAGTACTTC.

This chain joins TRBV5-6 and TRBJ1-2; 8 bases map to TRBD1. V was clipped by 5 bases and J by 5 bases; unmatched bases: 8. The CDR3 consists of 14 residues. The germline V gene has CDR1 SGHDT and CDR2 YYEEEE. CDR3 nucleotide sequence: TGTGCCAGCAGTCTGGACAGGGCGAGGTATGGCTACACCTTC. Translation: CASSLDRARYGYTF.

This rearrangement joins TRBV2 to TRBJ1-5, with D possibly TRBD1 on 5 matching bases. In germline, CDR1 is SNHLY, CDR2 FYNNEI. V lost 3 bases, J lost 6 bases, and 12 bases lay in between. The CDR3 consists of 14 residues. DNA for the CDR3: TGTGCCAGCAGTGAGTATAGGACAACTCAGCCCCAGCATTTT. As protein: CASSEYRTTQPQHF.

The chain has TRBV5-1 and TRBJ2-7, with D possibly matching TRBD1 (7 bases). Germline V CDR1 and CDR2: SGHRS, YFSETQ. Trimming left V 4 bases short and J 3 bases short, with 14 bases between. The CDR3 contains 14 residues. The CDR3 protein is CASSPGGRIYEQYF. DNA for the CDR3: TGCGCCAGCAGCCCAGGGGGGCGTATCTACGAGCAGTACTTC. The whole variable domain, filled in from reference TRBV5-1 and TRBJ2-7, reads KAGVTQTPRYLIKTRGQQVTLSCSPISGHRSVSWYQQTPGQGLQFLFEYFSETQRNKGNFPGRFSGRQFSNSRSEMNVSTLELGDSALYLCASSPGGRIYEQYFGPGTRLTVT.

The CDR3 loop reads CASSLSTTGIFTDTQYF. CDR3 nucleotide sequence: TGTGCCAGCAGTTTATCCACCACCGGGATTTTCACAGATACGCAGTATTTT. The gene calls are TRBV27 and TRBJ2-3, with a tentative D call TRBD2 (5 bases). V gave up 0 bases and J gave up 2 bases, with 15 bases separating them. CDR1 is MNHEY, CDR2 SMNVEV, per germline (reference sequence). CDR3 length equals 17 residues.

V is TRBV6-2 or TRBV6-3 and J is TRBJ1-5, with a possible D match to TRBD1 (5 bases). This CDR3 region has 16 residues. CDR1 is MNHEY, CDR2 SVGEGT, per germline. Trimming cost V 2 bases and J 0 bases, with 11 bases left between them. In nucleotides, the CDR3 is TGTGCCAGCAGTTACGGTAGACAGCTTAGCAATCAGCCCCAGCATTTT. Encoded protein: CASSYGRQLSNQPQHF.